This T cell receptor beta chain was recovered during a study of blood T cell repertoires in COVID-19. Only in-frame clones appear in the TCRdb table, and some are missing; sequencing was by immunoSEQ multiplex PCR. The sample carries under 350,000 clones, around 86% recorded once. CDR3 length: 13 amino acids. V was trimmed by 11 bases and J by 1 base, leaving 14 bases between them. Germline V gene sequence: CDR1 MNHEY, CDR2 SVGAGI. This chain joins TRBV6-5 and TRBJ1-2, with D perhaps matching TRBD1 (5 bases). The sequencing input was PBMCs or T cells enriched from blood (not recorded which). This clonotype was sampled from a woman in her 40s who had recovered from COVID-19. The CDR3 DNA reads as TGTGCCGGTTGGCGGGGCCTTAACTATGGCTACACCTTC. It encodes CAGWRGLNYGYTF.